One and the same sample provided the 21 T cell receptor beta chains below, sequenced in a study of T cell responses to AZD1222 COVID-19 vaccine. TCRdb's copy holds only in-frame clones and misses some; the assay was immunoSEQ multiplex PCR. The table records roughly 150,000 clones, 90% of them present only once. Sequences were derived from peripheral blood, sampled on day 0 of AZD1222 vaccination. These receptors originate from an adult in good health.

Here the CDR3 reads CSASAGRGNQPQHF. The CDR3 region has the DNA TGCAGTGCTAGTGCTGGGAGGGGGAATCAGCCCCAGCATTTT. The chain recombines TRBV20-1 with TRBJ1-5; maybe TRBD1 (6 bases). Germline V gives CDR1 DFQATT, CDR2 SNEGSKA (reference sequence). Between the trimmed V and J ends, which lost 3 bases and 4 bases, there was a span of 13 bases. The CDR3 runs 14 residues.

This sequence joins TRBV24-1 and TRBJ1-2; no reliable D call. Trimming took off 3 bases at V and 7 bases at J, with 8 bases between the two ends. Germline CDR1 is KGHDR and CDR2 is SFDVKD. CDR3 size: 12 residues. For the CDR3, the DNA is TGTGCCACCAGTGATCTGGGAGGTGGCTACACCTTC. Translation: CATSDLGGGYTF.

This clone was detected only a few times. This chain connects TRBV13 to TRBJ2-7; D call uncertain. V lost 2 bases and J 1 base, leaving 15 bases between the germline ends. The CDR3 has 16 residues. Germline CDR1 PRHDT, CDR2 FYEKMQ (reference sequence). CDR3 residues: CASSLFPTDGSYEQYF. The CDR3 DNA is TGTGCCAGCAGCTTATTCCCAACTGATGGGTCCTACGAGCAGTACTTC.

The chain is built from TRBV27 and TRBJ1-6, with 7 bases aligning to TRBD1. There are 14 residues in the CDR3. The V gene's germline CDR1 is MNHEY and CDR2 SMNVEV (reference sequence). The ends lost 2 bases at V and 9 bases at J; junction bases unmatched: 4. CDR3 DNA: TGTGCCAGCAGTTTAGGGGACAGCTTTTCACCCCTCCACTTT. This codes for CASSLGDSFSPLHF.

The count of this clone is one. CDR3 region: CASSLDGTAGGLETQYF. The CDR3 DNA is TGTGCCAGCAGCTTGGATGGTACAGCGGGAGGTTTGGAGACCCAGTACTTC. The rearrangement links TRBV5-4 to TRBJ2-5; TRBD2 matches 9 bases. The CDR3 length is 17 residues. Germline CDR1 is SGHNT and CDR2 is YYREEE (reference sequence). Trimming at V came to 0 bases and at J to 5 bases, leaving 11 bases not matched to a gene.

The chain is built from TRBV9 and TRBJ1-1, with D possibly matching TRBD1 (5 bases). The germline V gene has CDR1 SGDLS and CDR2 YYNGEE. This CDR3 comprises 17 residues. The ends were cut back, 0 bases at V and 1 base at J, with 16 bases in the middle. The CDR3 bases are TGTGCCAGCAGCGTAGAACCCCAGGGCAGGAGGAACACTGAAGCTTTCTTT. Protein: CASSVEPQGRRNTEAFF.

The rearrangement joins TRBV15 to TRBJ2-2; D unclear. The CDR3 covers 14 residues. Germline V gene sequence: CDR1 LNHNV, CDR2 YYDKDF (reference sequence). Trimming pared 0 bases from V and 8 bases from J, leaving 10 bases between. The CDR3 coding sequence is TGTGCCACCAGCAGAGAACCTACCCTTGGGGAGCTGTTTTTT. Its protein product is CATSREPTLGELFF.

The rearrangement links TRBV7-3 to TRBJ2-2; TRBD1 might be the D (5 bases). The CDR3 totals 15 residues. V lost 0 bases to trimming and J lost 8 bases, with 13 bases between them. CDR1 is SGHTA and CDR2 is FQGTGA in the germline V gene. CDR3 amino acids: CASSLTLFGAGELFF. The CDR3 nucleotides are TGTGCCAGCAGCTTAACCCTCTTTGGGGCGGGGGAGCTGTTTTTT.

The rearrangement uses TRBV5-1 and TRBJ2-2; 11 bases fit TRBD2. This CDR3 has 17 residues. J was trimmed by 3 bases and V by 4 bases; bases with no gene match: 8. The germline CDR1 and CDR2 sequences are SGHRS and YFSETQ. The CDR3 protein is CASSPVTSGSDTGELFF. Here the CDR3 DNA reads TGCGCCAGCAGCCCGGTCACTAGCGGGAGCGACACCGGGGAGCTGTTTTTT.

The chain joins TRBV25-1 to TRBJ2-2, with 10 bases matching TRBD2. The V and J ends lost 6 bases and 2 bases, in that order; junction bases with no gene match: 3. Per the germline V gene, CDR1 is MGHDK and CDR2 is SYGVNS. The CDR3 covers 15 residues. The CDR3: CASRRTSGNTGELFF. The CDR3 DNA sequence: TGTGCCAGCAGGAGGACTAGCGGTAACACCGGGGAGCTGTTTTTT.

This chain joins TRBV24-1 and TRBJ2-2; 9 bases agree with TRBD1. Germline trimming cut 3 bases from V and 5 bases from J; bases unmatched to any gene: 6. The CDR3 has 16 amino acids. Germline-derived CDR1 and CDR2 are KGHDR and SFDVKD. The CDR3 bases are TGTGCCACCAGTGATCCAGACAGGGGGGAAACCGGGGAGCTGTTTTTT. This encodes CATSDPDRGETGELFF.

The rearrangement uses TRBV6-5 and TRBJ2-5, with 8 bases fitting TRBD2. Germline CDR1 MNHEY, CDR2 SVGAGI. The CDR3 totals 14 residues. V trimming: 0 bases; J trimming: 4 bases; junction bases outside the gene matches: 1. CDR3 loop: CASSYSAGGETQYF. The CDR3 region has the DNA TGTGCCAGCAGTTACTCTGCGGGGGGAGAGACCCAGTACTTC.

The chain recombines TRBV18 with TRBJ1-6, with D unresolved. V dropped 2 bases and J dropped 7 bases, with 9 bases sitting between them. The CDR3 totals 14 residues. Germline CDR1 reads KGHSH; CDR2 reads LQKENI. The CDR3 DNA follows: TGTGCCAGCTCACCAGGGTGGAACAATTCACCCCTCCACTTT. Translating it yields CASSPGWNNSPLHF.

This clone was picked up one time. The CDR3 coding sequence is TGTGCCAGCAGCCCCCGAATCTCTGGGGCCAACGTCCTGACTTTC. Its translation: CASSPRISGANVLTF. The rearrangement links TRBV7-9 to TRBJ2-6; D unresolved. The CDR3 is made up of 15 amino acids. V shed 5 bases and J shed 0 bases, with 8 bases lying between them. The V gene's germline CDR1 is SEHNR and CDR2 FQNEAQ (reference sequence).

The DNA for the CDR3 is TGTGCCAGTAGTCAGGGCCGGGTAGAACAGCCCCAGCATTTT. Residues: CASSQGRVEQPQHF. The V gene is TRBV19, the J gene TRBJ1-5; TRBD1 is a possible D gene (5 bases). CDR3 size: 14 residues. With 5 bases removed from V and 7 bases from J, the gap between germline ends came to 15 bases. Germline V lookup: CDR1 LNHDA, CDR2 SQIVND (reference sequence).

This chain joins TRBV10-3 and TRBJ2-7, with a tentative D call TRBD2 (5 bases). The CDR3 covers 16 residues. CDR1 ENHRY and CDR2 SYGVKD come from the germline V gene. The V gene lost 0 bases and the J gene lost 3 bases, with 15 bases spanning the gap. This CDR3 reads CAISESMRELGYEQYF. In DNA form, the CDR3 reads TGTGCCATCAGTGAGTCGATGAGGGAGCTCGGCTACGAGCAGTACTTC.

This chain uses TRBV4-2 with TRBJ2-7; D perhaps matches TRBD1 (6 bases). Germline assignment: CDR1 LGHNA and CDR2 YNFKEQ. The CDR3 sequence is 13 residues long. Trimming shortened V by 4 bases and J by 2 bases, and 9 bases separated the two germline ends. CDR3 coding DNA: TGTGCCAGCAGCCCTACAGGGACCTACGAGCAGTACTTC. Its protein product is CASSPTGTYEQYF.

The chain carries TRBV7-3 and TRBJ2-2; 10 nucleotides agree with TRBD2. V dropped 9 bases and J dropped 8; count of bases not matched to a gene: 6. This CDR3 is 13 amino acids long. The V gene's germline CDR1 is SGHTA and CDR2 FQGTGA. Written as DNA, the CDR3 is TGTGCCAGTAAGCGGGAGGGATCGGGGGAGCTGTTTTTT. Residues: CASKREGSGELFF.

CDR3 coding DNA: TGTGCCAGCAGTTATGGGAGTGCCTACGAGCAGTACTTC. Residues: CASSYGSAYEQYF. The chain links TRBV12-3 or TRBV12-4 to TRBJ2-7; a weak D match, TRBD2 (5 bases). The ends were cut back, 4 bases at V and 2 bases at J, with 9 bases in the middle. There are 13 residues in the CDR3.

The rearrangement links TRBV7-2 to TRBJ2-7; either TRBD1 or TRBD2 may supply D (5 bases each). CDR3 size: 15 residues. V was shortened by 2 bases and J by 0 bases, with 11 bases between the two germline ends. Germline CDR1 and CDR2: SGHTA and FQGNSA. The CDR3: CASSLTGRSSYEQYF. CDR3 coding DNA: TGTGCCAGCAGCTTAACGGGGCGAAGCTCCTACGAGCAGTACTTC. Full variable domain (outside the CDR3, taken from reference TRBV7-2 and TRBJ2-7): GAGVSQSPSNKVTEKGKDVELRCDPISGHTALYWYRQSLGQGLEFLIYFQGNSAPDKSGLPSDRFSAERTGGSVSTLTIQRTQQEDSAVYLCASSLTGRSSYEQYFGPGTRLTVT.

The CDR3, as DNA: TGTGCCAGCAGCCAAGAACGGTGGACTAGCGGGAGTAATGAGCAGTTCTTC. Translated: CASSQERWTSGSNEQFF. This chain connects TRBV4-2 to TRBJ2-1, with 13 bases lining up with TRBD2. Trimming removed 0 bases from V and 7 bases from J; junction bases left unmatched: 6. This CDR3 has 17 residues. Germline V lookup: CDR1 LGHNA, CDR2 YNFKEQ.